This entry lists 13 T cell receptor beta chains sequenced from one sample in a study of blood T cell repertoires in COVID-19. The data were produced by immunoSEQ multiplex PCR, yet TCRdb's version contains in-frame clones alone and is incomplete. The sample shows 85,000 to 100,000 clones, about four fifths of them seen only once. The source material was peripheral blood. Source of these receptors: a woman of 80 years or more with active or convalescent COVID-19.

This clone has a handful of counts. This sequence joins TRBV11-2 and TRBJ2-2, with 7 bases aligning to TRBD2. With V trimmed by 5 bases and J by 3 bases, 3 bases remained unmatched. The CDR3 length is 14 residues. Germline lookup yields CDR1 SGHAT and CDR2 FQNNGV. The CDR3: CASSTGLHTGELFF. The CDR3 DNA reads as TGTGCCAGCAGCACGGGACTACACACCGGGGAGCTGTTTTTT.

This chain uses TRBV28 with TRBJ2-5; possibly TRBD1 for D (6 bases). Germline V CDR1 and CDR2: MDHEN, SYDVKM. The CDR3 loop spans 11 amino acids. Trimming took 9 bases from V and 7 from J, leaving 12 bases between them. Here the CDR3 reads CASRGSGTQYF. CDR3 bases: TGTGCCAGTAGGGGGTCCGGGACCCAGTACTTC. Full variable domain (outside the CDR3, taken from reference TRBV28 and TRBJ2-5): DVKVTQSSRYLVKRTGEKVFLECVQDMDHENMFWYRQDPGLGLRLIYFSYDVKMKEKGDIPEGYSVSREKKERFSLILESASTNQTSMYLCASRGSGTQYFGPGTRLLVL.

The chain recombines TRBV6-5 with TRBJ1-2, with D perhaps TRBD1 (5 bases). The CDR3 has 13 residues. The V end was cut by 8 bases, the J end by 6 bases, with 16 bases between. Germline loops: CDR1 MNHEY, CDR2 SVGAGI. The CDR3 is CASSSGYRDGYTF. CDR3 coding DNA: TGTGCCAGCTCCTCAGGGTATCGTGATGGCTACACCTTC.

This clone has a handful of counts. J is TRBJ2-7 and V is TRBV10-3; 11 bases fit TRBD2. CDR1 ENHRY and CDR2 SYGVKD come from the germline V gene. V shed 3 bases and J 3 bases; nucleotides not matched to a gene: 4. The CDR3 covers 15 residues. The CDR3 DNA is TGTGCCATCAGTGATCCTAGCGGGAGGAACTACGAGCAGTACTTC. This gives the protein CAISDPSGRNYEQYF.

The genes are TRBV2 and TRBJ1-5; 7 positions agree with TRBD1. The ends lost 6 bases at V and 0 bases at J; junction bases unmatched: 11. The germline V gene encodes CDR1 SNHLY and CDR2 FYNNEI. This CDR3 has 17 amino acids. The CDR3: CASSAGTAFYSNQPQHF. In DNA, the CDR3 is TGTGCCAGCAGCGCCGGGACAGCTTTTTATAGCAATCAGCCCCAGCATTTT.

This clone has only a few counts. The CDR3 loop reads CASSRLPEGDSPLHF. The CDR3 bases are TGTGCCAGCTCACGACTGCCCGAGGGGGATTCACCCCTCCACTTT. The J gene is TRBJ1-6, the V gene TRBV18, with D perhaps matching TRBD1 (6 bases). This CDR3 spans 15 amino acids. V lost 4 bases and J 8 bases, leaving 15 bases between the germline ends. CDR1 is KGHSH, CDR2 LQKENI, per germline.

This chain links TRBV6-6 with TRBJ2-5; possibly TRBD1 for D (6 bases). Germline CDR1 and CDR2: MNHNY and SVGAGI (reference sequence). The CDR3 sequence is 15 residues long. The V end was cut by 5 bases, the J end by 5 bases, with 18 bases between. The CDR3 loop is CASSQPERGKETQYF. In nucleotides, the CDR3 is TGTGCCAGCAGTCAACCTGAAAGGGGGAAGGAGACCCAGTACTTC.

V gene TRBV14 combines with J gene TRBJ2-3, with D possibly TRBD2 on 8 matching bases. V was cut by 1 base and J by 6 bases, with 23 bases left in between. Germline V gives CDR1 SGHDN, CDR2 FVKESK. The CDR3 has 18 residues. In DNA, the CDR3 is TGTGCCAGCAGCCAAGGGGACAGACTAGCGACCTGGAGGGATACGCAGTATTTT. Encoded protein: CASSQGDRLATWRDTQYF.

The rearrangement uses TRBV4-3 and TRBJ2-5, with TRBD2 identical over 15 bases. The CDR3 spans 17 residues. The germline V gene encodes CDR1 LGHNA and CDR2 YSLEER. V shed 1 base, J shed 5 bases, and the junction held 5 bases outside the gene matches. As DNA, the CDR3 is TGCGCCAGCAGCCAAGTTGGACTAGCGGGAGGGCAGGAGACCCAGTACTTC. Encoded protein: CASSQVGLAGGQETQYF.

This CDR3 is CATSRENTANYGYTF. As DNA, the CDR3 is TGTGCCACCAGCAGAGAAAATACAGCTAACTATGGCTACACCTTC. The chain employs TRBV15 and TRBJ1-2; D call uncertain. The CDR3 is made up of 15 amino acids. V lost 0 bases, J lost 0 bases, and 8 bases lay in between. Germline assignment: CDR1 LNHNV and CDR2 YYDKDF (reference sequence).

This chain uses TRBV5-4 with TRBJ2-2, with 9 nucleotides matching TRBD2. The V and J ends lost 4 bases and 4 bases, in that order; junction bases with no gene match: 14. This CDR3 comprises 18 residues. The germline gives CDR1 SGHNT, CDR2 YYREEE (reference sequence). In DNA, the CDR3 is TGTGCCAGCAGCGGGGGAGGAGGGACTAGCCGAGTCACCGGGGAGCTGTTTTTT. Amino acids: CASSGGGGTSRVTGELFF.

This clone is a singleton in its sample. The rearrangement uses TRBV7-9 and TRBJ1-6; D is ambiguous. The germline gives CDR1 SEHNR, CDR2 FQNEAQ (reference sequence). The CDR3 runs to 12 residues. The V gene lost 0 bases and the J gene lost 11 bases, with 5 bases spanning the gap. The CDR3 spells CASSLAETPLHF. DNA of the CDR3: TGTGCCAGCAGCTTAGCGGAGACACCCCTCCACTTT.

V gene TRBV20-1 combines with J gene TRBJ1-1; 8 bases line up with TRBD1. V was clipped by 3 bases and J by 6 bases; unmatched bases: 9. Per the germline V gene, CDR1 is DFQATT and CDR2 is SNEGSKA (reference sequence). There are 14 residues in the CDR3. Written as DNA, the CDR3 is TGCAGTGCTAGTTATGGGACAGGAGCCGCTGAAGCTTTCTTT. It yields the protein CSASYGTGAAEAFF.